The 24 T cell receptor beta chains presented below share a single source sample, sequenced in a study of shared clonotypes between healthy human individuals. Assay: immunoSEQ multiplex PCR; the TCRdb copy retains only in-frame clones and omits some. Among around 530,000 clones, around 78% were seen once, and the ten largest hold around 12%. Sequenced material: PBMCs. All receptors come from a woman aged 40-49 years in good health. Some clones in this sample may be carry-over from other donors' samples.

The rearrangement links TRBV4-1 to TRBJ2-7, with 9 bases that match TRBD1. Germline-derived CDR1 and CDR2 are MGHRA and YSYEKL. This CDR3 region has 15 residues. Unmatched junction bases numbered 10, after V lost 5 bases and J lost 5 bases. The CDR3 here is CASSKTGTGSHEQYF. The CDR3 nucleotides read TGCGCCAGCAGCAAAACCGGGACAGGGAGTCACGAGCAGTACTTC.

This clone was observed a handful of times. The DNA for the CDR3 is TGTGCCAGCAGCCGGGAGAGCACAGATACGCAGTATTTT. Its protein product is CASSRESTDTQYF. V and J are TRBV2 and TRBJ2-3; D perhaps matches TRBD2 (6 bases). V was trimmed by 6 bases and J by 0 bases, leaving 7 bases between them. Germline lookup yields CDR1 SNHLY and CDR2 FYNNEI. The CDR3 sequence is 13 residues long.

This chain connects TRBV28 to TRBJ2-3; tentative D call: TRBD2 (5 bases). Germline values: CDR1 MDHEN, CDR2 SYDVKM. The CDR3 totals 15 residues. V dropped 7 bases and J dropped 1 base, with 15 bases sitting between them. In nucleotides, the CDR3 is TGTGCCAGCATCTCCCGCGGGCTCCGCACAGATACGCAGTATTTT. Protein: CASISRGLRTDTQYF.

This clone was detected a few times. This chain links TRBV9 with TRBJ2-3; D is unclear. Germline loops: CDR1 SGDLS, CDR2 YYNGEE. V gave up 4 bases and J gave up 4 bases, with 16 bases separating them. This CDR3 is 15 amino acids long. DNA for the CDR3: TGTGCCAGCAGCCCTAGTAGGGTTCCGGCAGATACGCAGTATTTT. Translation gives CASSPSRVPADTQYF.

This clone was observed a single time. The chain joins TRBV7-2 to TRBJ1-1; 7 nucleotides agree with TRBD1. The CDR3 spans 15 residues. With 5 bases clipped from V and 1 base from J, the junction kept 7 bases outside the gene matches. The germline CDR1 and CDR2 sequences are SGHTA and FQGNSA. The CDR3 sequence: CASSPQGQKNTEAFF. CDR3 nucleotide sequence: TGTGCCAGCAGCCCCCAGGGACAGAAGAACACTGAAGCTTTCTTT. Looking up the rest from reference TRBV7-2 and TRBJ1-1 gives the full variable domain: GAGVSQSPSNKVTEKGKDVELRCDPISGHTALYWYRQSLGQGLEFLIYFQGNSAPDKSGLPSDRFSAERTGGSVSTLTIQRTQQEDSAVYLCASSPQGQKNTEAFFGQGTRLTVV.

The CDR3 DNA reads as TGTGCCAGCAGCTTAGTGACAGGGGGGTACAATGAGCAGTTCTTC. Translating gives CASSLVTGGYNEQFF. The rearrangement links TRBV7-8 to TRBJ2-1; 9 bases line up with TRBD1. Germline V gene sequence: CDR1 SGHVS, CDR2 FQNEAQ. CDR3 size: 15 residues. After removal of 1 base from V and 4 bases from J, the junction contained 2 bases not matched to a gene.

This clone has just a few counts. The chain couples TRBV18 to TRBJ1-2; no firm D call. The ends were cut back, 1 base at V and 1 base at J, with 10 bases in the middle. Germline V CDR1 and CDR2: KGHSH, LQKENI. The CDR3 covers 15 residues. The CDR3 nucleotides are TGTGCCAGCTCACCACAGCGGACCGATAACTATGGCTACACCTTC. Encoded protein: CASSPQRTDNYGYTF.

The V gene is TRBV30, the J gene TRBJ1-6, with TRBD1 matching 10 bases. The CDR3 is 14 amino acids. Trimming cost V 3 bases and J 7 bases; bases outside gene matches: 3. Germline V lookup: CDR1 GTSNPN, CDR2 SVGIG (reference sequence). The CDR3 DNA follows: TGTGCCTGGAGAAAGGGACAGGGGAATTCACCCCTCCACTTT. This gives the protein CAWRKGQGNSPLHF.

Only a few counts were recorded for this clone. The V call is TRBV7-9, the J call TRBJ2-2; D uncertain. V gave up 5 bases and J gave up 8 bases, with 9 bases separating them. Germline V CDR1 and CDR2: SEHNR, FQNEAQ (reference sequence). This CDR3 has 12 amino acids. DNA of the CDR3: TGTGCCAGCAGCCCGTTAGTAGGGGAGCTGTTTTTT. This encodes CASSPLVGELFF.

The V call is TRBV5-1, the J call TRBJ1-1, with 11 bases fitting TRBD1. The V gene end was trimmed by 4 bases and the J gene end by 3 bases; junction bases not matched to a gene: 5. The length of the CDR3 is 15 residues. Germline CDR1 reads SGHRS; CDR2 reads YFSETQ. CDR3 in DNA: TGCGCCAGCAGCCCGGACAGGGGGCGGTACACTGAAGCTTTCTTT. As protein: CASSPDRGRYTEAFF.

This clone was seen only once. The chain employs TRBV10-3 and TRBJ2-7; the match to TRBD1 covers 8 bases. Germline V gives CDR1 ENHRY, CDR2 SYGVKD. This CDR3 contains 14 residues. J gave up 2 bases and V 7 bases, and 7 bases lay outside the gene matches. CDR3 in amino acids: CAIIRDRRTYEQYF. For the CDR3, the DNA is TGTGCCATCATTCGGGACAGGAGGACCTACGAGCAGTACTTC.

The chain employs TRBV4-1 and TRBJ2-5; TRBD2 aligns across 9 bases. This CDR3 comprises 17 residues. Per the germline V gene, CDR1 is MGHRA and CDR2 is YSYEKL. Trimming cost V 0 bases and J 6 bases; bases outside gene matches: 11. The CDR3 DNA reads TGCGCCAGCAGCCAAGAAGGAGTGGCGGGGGGGGACCAGACCCAGTACTTC. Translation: CASSQEGVAGGDQTQYF.

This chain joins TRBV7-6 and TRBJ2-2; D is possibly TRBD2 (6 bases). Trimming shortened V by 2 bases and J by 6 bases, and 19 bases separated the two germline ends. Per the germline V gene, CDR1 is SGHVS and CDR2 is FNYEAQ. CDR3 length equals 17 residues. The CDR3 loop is CASSLSRGGSRAGELFF. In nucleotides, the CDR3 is TGTGCCAGCAGCTTATCTCGCGGAGGGAGTAGGGCCGGGGAGCTGTTTTTT.

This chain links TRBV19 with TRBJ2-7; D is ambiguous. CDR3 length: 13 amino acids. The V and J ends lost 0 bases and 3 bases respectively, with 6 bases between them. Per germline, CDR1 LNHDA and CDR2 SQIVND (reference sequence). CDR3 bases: TGTGCCAGTAGTATAGATGACTTCTACGAGCAGTACTTC. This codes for CASSIDDFYEQYF.

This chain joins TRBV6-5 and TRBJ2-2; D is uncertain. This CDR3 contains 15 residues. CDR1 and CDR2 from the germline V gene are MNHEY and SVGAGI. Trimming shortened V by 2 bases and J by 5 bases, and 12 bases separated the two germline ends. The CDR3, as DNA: TGTGCCAGCAGTTACGAAGTGACACCAACCGGGGAGCTGTTTTTT. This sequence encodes CASSYEVTPTGELFF.

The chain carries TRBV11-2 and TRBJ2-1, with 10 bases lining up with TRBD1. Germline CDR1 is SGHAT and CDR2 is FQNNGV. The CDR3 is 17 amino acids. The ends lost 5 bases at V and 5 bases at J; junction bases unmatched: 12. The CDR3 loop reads CASSVTRSGTGDNEQFF. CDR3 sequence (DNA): TGTGCCAGCAGCGTAACCCGGTCCGGGACAGGGGACAATGAGCAGTTCTTC.

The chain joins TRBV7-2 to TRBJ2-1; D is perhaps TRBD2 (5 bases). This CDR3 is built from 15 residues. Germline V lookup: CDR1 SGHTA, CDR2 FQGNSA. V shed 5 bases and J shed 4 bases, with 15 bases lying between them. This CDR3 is CASSVLADTYNEQFF. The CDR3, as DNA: TGTGCCAGCAGCGTTCTAGCAGACACTTACAATGAGCAGTTCTTC.

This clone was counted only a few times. CDR3 region: CASSTAGDQPQHF. The CDR3, as DNA: TGTGCCAGCTCGACCGCAGGGGATCAGCCCCAGCATTTT. The chain uses TRBV18 and TRBJ1-5, with a possible D match to TRBD1 (6 bases). The CDR3 has 13 amino acids. Looked up from germline, CDR1 is KGHSH and CDR2 is LQKENI. V lost 6 bases to trimming and J lost 5 bases, with 11 bases between them.

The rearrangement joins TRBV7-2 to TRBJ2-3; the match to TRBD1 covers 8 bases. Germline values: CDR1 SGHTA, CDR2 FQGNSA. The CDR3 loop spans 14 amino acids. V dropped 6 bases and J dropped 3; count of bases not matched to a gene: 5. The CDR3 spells CASRLTGGTDTQYF. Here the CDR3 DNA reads TGTGCCAGCAGGCTTACAGGGGGTACAGATACGCAGTATTTT.

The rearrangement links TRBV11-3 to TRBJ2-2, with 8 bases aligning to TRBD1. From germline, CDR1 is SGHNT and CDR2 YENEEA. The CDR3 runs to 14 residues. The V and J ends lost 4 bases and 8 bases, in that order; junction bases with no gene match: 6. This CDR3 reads CASSSGQGMGELFF. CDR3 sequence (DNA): TGTGCCAGCAGCTCCGGACAGGGAATGGGGGAGCTGTTTTTT.

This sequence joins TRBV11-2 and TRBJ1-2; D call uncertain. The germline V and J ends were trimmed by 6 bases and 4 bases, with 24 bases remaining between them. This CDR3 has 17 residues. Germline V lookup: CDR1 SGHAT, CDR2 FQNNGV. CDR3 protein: CASRSPGRTTTFYGYTF. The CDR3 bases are TGTGCCAGCAGATCTCCTGGCCGAACAACGACCTTCTATGGCTACACCTTC.

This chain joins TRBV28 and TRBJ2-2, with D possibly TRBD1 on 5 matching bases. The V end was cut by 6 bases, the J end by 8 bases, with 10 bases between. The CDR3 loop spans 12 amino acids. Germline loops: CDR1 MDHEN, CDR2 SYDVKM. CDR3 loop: CASRYRTGELFF. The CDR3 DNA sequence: TGTGCCAGCAGATACAGGACGGGGGAGCTGTTTTTT.

Here the CDR3 reads CASSLEGYTGELFF. For the CDR3, the DNA is TGTGCCAGCAGCTTAGAAGGGTACACCGGGGAGCTGTTTTTT. The chain couples TRBV7-3 to TRBJ2-2; D gene ambiguous. CDR3 size: 14 residues. The V end was cut by 2 bases, the J end by 3 bases, with 7 bases between. Germline-derived CDR1 and CDR2 are SGHTA and FQGTGA.

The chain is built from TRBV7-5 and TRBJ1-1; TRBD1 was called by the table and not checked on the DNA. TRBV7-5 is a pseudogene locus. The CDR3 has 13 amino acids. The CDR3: CASSYTMNTEAFF. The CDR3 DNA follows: TGTGCCAGCAGCTATACAATGAACACTGAAGCTTTCTTT.